Listed below are T cell receptor beta chains from one sample, sequenced in a study of cytomegalovirus exposure and HLA in healthy donors. Assay: immunoSEQ multiplex PCR; the TCRdb copy retains only in-frame clones and omits some. The table has approximately 170,000 clones, about 77% seen once. The sequenced material came from PBMCs. These receptors all stem from a man aged 25-40 years in good health and CMV-seropositive. Both conserved end residues are part of each CDR3. D genes are given only for firm matches. The size field is filled for only some rows; it gives once, few, many or a size class.

j_call: TRBJ2-7
d_call: TRBD2
v_call: TRBV28
clone_size: .
cdr3_aa: CASALLGGGYEQYF
cdr3_nt: TGTGCCAGCGCCCTCTTGGGGGGGGGATACGAGCAGTACTTC

j_call: TRBJ2-2
d_call: TRBD2
v_call: TRBV2
clone_size: .
cdr3_aa: CASSTLGLAGELFF
cdr3_nt: TGTGCCAGCAGCACCCTCGGACTAGCCGGGGAGCTGTTTTTT

j_call: TRBJ1-2
d_call: .
v_call: TRBV30
clone_size: .
cdr3_aa: CVWSRGYYGYTF
cdr3_nt: TGTGTCTGGAGTCGGGGGTACTATGGCTACACCTTC

j_call: TRBJ2-1
d_call: TRBD2
v_call: TRBV4-3
clone_size: .
cdr3_aa: CASSQAGAGKYNEQFF
cdr3_nt: TGCGCCAGCAGCCAAGCAGGAGCGGGGAAGTACAATGAGCAGTTCTTC

j_call: TRBJ1-1
d_call: TRBD1
v_call: TRBV27
clone_size: .
cdr3_aa: CASRRTGVNTEAFF
cdr3_nt: TGTGCCAGCCGGAGAACAGGGGTGAACACTGAAGCTTTCTTT

j_call: TRBJ2-7
d_call: TRBD1
v_call: TRBV7-3
clone_size: .
cdr3_aa: CASSISTGNNEQYF
cdr3_nt: TGTGCCAGCAGTATTTCGACAGGGAACAACGAGCAGTACTTC

j_call: TRBJ2-1
d_call: .
v_call: TRBV7-2
clone_size: .
cdr3_aa: CASSQNNEQFF
cdr3_nt: TGTGCCAGCAGCCAAAACAATGAGCAGTTCTTC

j_call: TRBJ2-7
d_call: TRBD1
v_call: TRBV29-1
clone_size: .
cdr3_aa: CSVSPGQGVKYF
cdr3_nt: TGCAGCGTTTCCCCGGGACAGGGTGTGAAGTACTTC

j_call: TRBJ2-3
d_call: .
v_call: TRBV7-3
clone_size: few
cdr3_aa: CASSLAGGKDTQYF
cdr3_nt: TGTGCCAGCAGCTTAGCGGGCGGGAAAGATACGCAGTATTTT

j_call: TRBJ2-7
d_call: .
v_call: TRBV7-2
clone_size: once
cdr3_aa: CASSLMEGVTSPPQYF
cdr3_nt: TGTGCCAGCAGCTTAATGGAGGGTGTCACGTCCCCCCCCCAGTACTTC

j_call: TRBJ2-5
d_call: TRBD2
v_call: TRBV9
clone_size: .
cdr3_aa: CASASGGQETQYF
cdr3_nt: TGTGCCAGCGCTAGCGGGGGGCAAGAGACCCAGTACTTC

j_call: TRBJ1-1
d_call: TRBD1
v_call: TRBV6-1
clone_size: .
cdr3_aa: CASSSGGYEDTEAFF
cdr3_nt: TGTGCCAGCAGCTCAGGGGGGTATGAAGACACTGAAGCTTTCTTT

j_call: TRBJ2-3
d_call: TRBD1
v_call: TRBV4-1
clone_size: .
cdr3_aa: CASSQRQGLLGTDTQYF
cdr3_nt: TGCGCCAGCAGCCAACGACAGGGTCTCTTGGGCACAGATACGCAGTATTTT

j_call: TRBJ1-1
d_call: .
v_call: TRBV5-1
clone_size: .
cdr3_aa: CASSLAGNTEAFF
cdr3_nt: TGCGCCAGCAGCTTGGCCGGGAACACTGAAGCTTTCTTT

j_call: TRBJ2-1
d_call: TRBD2
v_call: TRBV10-3
clone_size: .
cdr3_aa: CAISDGGVSGDNEQFF
cdr3_nt: TGTGCCATCAGTGACGGGGGAGTTAGCGGGGACAATGAGCAGTTCTTC

j_call: TRBJ2-4
d_call: .
v_call: TRBV6-5
clone_size: once
cdr3_aa: CASSERLNIQYF
cdr3_nt: TGTGCCAGCAGTGAAAGACTAAACATTCAGTACTTC

j_call: TRBJ1-2
d_call: .
v_call: TRBV6-6
clone_size: .
cdr3_aa: CASTLGGNYGYTF
cdr3_nt: TGTGCCAGCACCCTCGGAGGGAACTATGGCTACACCTTC

j_call: TRBJ2-3
d_call: TRBD1
v_call: TRBV9
clone_size: .
cdr3_aa: CASSVRGTDTQYF
cdr3_nt: TGTGCCAGCAGCGTCAGGGGGACAGATACGCAGTATTTT

j_call: TRBJ2-2
d_call: .
v_call: TRBV4-2
clone_size: .
cdr3_aa: CASSQRRTGELFF
cdr3_nt: TGTGCCAGCAGCCAAAGGCGGACCGGGGAGCTGTTTTTT

j_call: TRBJ2-1
d_call: .
v_call: TRBV4-3
clone_size: once
cdr3_aa: CASSQGAVSSHEQFF
cdr3_nt: TGCGCCAGCAGCCAAGGCGCGGTTAGCTCCCATGAGCAGTTCTTC

j_call: TRBJ1-1
d_call: .
v_call: TRBV19
clone_size: .
cdr3_aa: CASSLTASNTEAFF
cdr3_nt: TGTGCCAGTAGCCTGACAGCCTCGAACACTGAAGCTTTCTTT

j_call: TRBJ2-3
d_call: .
v_call: TRBV5-6
clone_size: once
cdr3_aa: CASSQGRGAGDTQYF
cdr3_nt: TGTGCCAGCAGCCAAGGGAGGGGGGCAGGTGATACGCAGTATTTT

j_call: TRBJ2-3
d_call: .
v_call: TRBV6-1
clone_size: once
cdr3_aa: CASSDPGEGHFLYTQYF
cdr3_nt: TGTGCCAGCAGTGACCCAGGAGAGGGCCACTTCCTTTATACGCAGTATTTT

j_call: TRBJ2-5
d_call: TRBD2
v_call: TRBV7-9
clone_size: .
cdr3_aa: CASSHTSGAFAYQETQYF
cdr3_nt: TGTGCCAGCAGCCATACTAGCGGGGCCTTCGCCTACCAAGAGACCCAGTACTTC

j_call: TRBJ2-3
d_call: TRBD2
v_call: TRBV19
clone_size: .
cdr3_aa: CASSLRRRGDTQYF
cdr3_nt: TGTGCCAGTAGTTTGAGGCGGCGGGGGGATACGCAGTATTTT

j_call: TRBJ2-3
d_call: .
v_call: TRBV5-5
clone_size: .
cdr3_aa: CASSSSFPDTQYF
cdr3_nt: TGTGCCAGCAGCTCTTCGTTCCCAGATACGCAGTATTTT

j_call: TRBJ1-3
d_call: .
v_call: TRBV4-3
clone_size: .
cdr3_aa: CASSQGHYSGNTIYF
cdr3_nt: TGCGCCAGCAGCCAAGGGCACTACTCTGGAAACACCATATATTTT

j_call: TRBJ2-7
d_call: TRBD2
v_call: TRBV4-1
clone_size: .
cdr3_aa: CASSQEVTSGGYEQYF
cdr3_nt: TGCGCCAGCAGCCAGGAGGTAACTAGCGGAGGCTACGAGCAGTACTTC

j_call: TRBJ2-5
d_call: .
v_call: TRBV5-4
clone_size: .
cdr3_aa: CASSGQRDQETQYF
cdr3_nt: TGTGCCAGCAGCGGTCAGCGGGACCAAGAGACCCAGTACTTC

j_call: TRBJ2-7
d_call: .
v_call: TRBV29-1
clone_size: .
cdr3_aa: CSVDSGGSYEQYF
cdr3_nt: TGCAGCGTTGATAGCGGCGGCTCCTACGAGCAGTACTTC

j_call: TRBJ2-7
d_call: .
v_call: TRBV7-2
clone_size: .
cdr3_aa: CASSLTKDGLSYEQYF
cdr3_nt: TGTGCCAGCAGCTTAACGAAGGACGGACTCTCCTACGAGCAGTACTTC

j_call: TRBJ2-5
d_call: .
v_call: TRBV6-1
clone_size: .
cdr3_aa: CASRKLAYQETQYF
cdr3_nt: TGTGCCAGCAGAAAACTAGCTTATCAAGAGACCCAGTACTTC

j_call: TRBJ2-3
d_call: TRBD2
v_call: TRBV5-4
clone_size: .
cdr3_aa: CASSFPGLGVGDTQYF
cdr3_nt: TGTGCCAGCAGCTTCCCGGGACTAGGAGTGGGAGATACGCAGTATTTT

j_call: TRBJ2-3
d_call: TRBD2
v_call: TRBV9
clone_size: .
cdr3_aa: CASARGWGDTQYF
cdr3_nt: TGTGCCAGCGCGCGGGGGTGGGGAGATACGCAGTATTTT

j_call: TRBJ2-7
d_call: .
v_call: TRBV4-3
clone_size: .
cdr3_aa: CASSQDRGRSYEQYF
cdr3_nt: TGCGCCAGCAGCCAAGATCGAGGGAGGTCCTACGAGCAGTACTTC

j_call: TRBJ2-3
d_call: .
v_call: TRBV5-5
clone_size: .
cdr3_aa: CASSLGARSMDTQYF
cdr3_nt: TGTGCCAGCAGCTTGGGGGCCCGCAGTATGGATACGCAGTATTTT

j_call: TRBJ1-1
d_call: TRBD1
v_call: TRBV7-9
clone_size: .
cdr3_aa: CASSSDRVNTEAFF
cdr3_nt: TGTGCCAGCAGCTCTGACAGGGTGAACACTGAAGCTTTCTTT

j_call: TRBJ2-1
d_call: .
v_call: TRBV6-6
clone_size: many
cdr3_aa: CASRGSTGQGNEQFF
cdr3_nt: TGTGCCAGCAGGGGGTCGACAGGCCAAGGAAATGAGCAGTTCTTC

j_call: TRBJ1-4
d_call: .
v_call: TRBV7-9
clone_size: .
cdr3_aa: CASSSQGEESEKLFF
cdr3_nt: TGTGCCAGCAGCTCCCAAGGGGAAGAGAGTGAAAAACTGTTTTTT

j_call: TRBJ2-7
d_call: TRBD2
v_call: TRBV7-6
clone_size: once
cdr3_aa: CASSPRTSGGLGEQYF
cdr3_nt: TGTGCCAGCAGCCCCAGGACTAGCGGGGGGTTAGGCGAGCAGTACTTC

j_call: TRBJ2-4
d_call: TRBD1
v_call: TRBV6-1
clone_size: .
cdr3_aa: CASSRDREKNIQYF
cdr3_nt: TGTGCCAGCAGTCGGGACAGGGAGAAAAACATTCAGTACTTC

j_call: TRBJ2-4
d_call: .
v_call: TRBV6-6
clone_size: .
cdr3_aa: CASTNRDLAKNIQYF
cdr3_nt: TGTGCCAGCACCAACAGAGATCTAGCCAAAAACATTCAGTACTTC

j_call: TRBJ1-2
d_call: .
v_call: TRBV15
clone_size: .
cdr3_aa: CATSRGMDKFDSYTF
cdr3_nt: TGTGCCACCAGCAGAGGGATGGACAAATTTGATAGCTACACCTTC

j_call: TRBJ2-5
d_call: .
v_call: TRBV7-6
clone_size: .
cdr3_aa: CATSGSVGETQYF
cdr3_nt: TGTGCCACCTCGGGTAGCGTAGGGGAGACCCAGTACTTC

j_call: TRBJ2-5
d_call: TRBD1
v_call: TRBV7-8
clone_size: .
cdr3_aa: CASSTQGAETQYF
cdr3_nt: TGTGCCAGCAGCACCCAGGGGGCCGAGACCCAGTACTTC

j_call: TRBJ1-1
d_call: .
v_call: TRBV15
clone_size: .
cdr3_aa: CATSRNLGGGTEAFF
cdr3_nt: TGTGCCACCAGCAGAAACCTTGGGGGGGGGACTGAAGCTTTCTTT

j_call: TRBJ1-1
d_call: TRBD1
v_call: TRBV30
clone_size: .
cdr3_aa: CAWSARDRGNTEAFF
cdr3_nt: TGTGCCTGGAGTGCCCGGGACAGGGGGAACACTGAAGCTTTCTTT

j_call: TRBJ1-1
d_call: .
v_call: TRBV11-1
clone_size: few
cdr3_aa: CASSLEGTITEAFF
cdr3_nt: TGTGCCAGCAGCTTAGAGGGGACTATCACTGAAGCTTTCTTT

j_call: TRBJ2-5
d_call: .
v_call: TRBV7-2
clone_size: .
cdr3_aa: CASSWGQGGTQYF
cdr3_nt: TGTGCCAGCAGCTGGGGCCAAGGTGGGACCCAGTACTTC

j_call: TRBJ1-4
d_call: .
v_call: TRBV28
clone_size: .
cdr3_aa: CASDGGMEKLFF
cdr3_nt: TGTGCCAGCGATGGCGGGATGGAAAAACTGTTTTTT

j_call: TRBJ2-1
d_call: .
v_call: TRBV5-1
clone_size: .
cdr3_aa: CASSLSSGERIVPLYNEQFF
cdr3_nt: TGCGCCAGCAGCTTGAGTTCAGGGGAGAGAATAGTACCTTTATACAATGAGCAGTTCTTC

j_call: TRBJ2-7
d_call: TRBD2
v_call: TRBV6-6
clone_size: .
cdr3_aa: CASSYGEGNYEQYF
cdr3_nt: TGTGCCAGCAGTTATGGGGAGGGTAACTACGAGCAGTACTTC

j_call: TRBJ2-7
d_call: .
v_call: TRBV5-5
clone_size: .
cdr3_aa: CASSLGRAALYEQYF
cdr3_nt: TGTGCCAGCAGCTTGGGCAGGGCTGCCTTATACGAGCAGTACTTC

j_call: TRBJ1-2
d_call: .
v_call: TRBV30
clone_size: .
cdr3_aa: CAWSGALTGGYTF
cdr3_nt: TGTGCCTGGAGTGGGGCCCTTACTGGGGGCTACACCTTC